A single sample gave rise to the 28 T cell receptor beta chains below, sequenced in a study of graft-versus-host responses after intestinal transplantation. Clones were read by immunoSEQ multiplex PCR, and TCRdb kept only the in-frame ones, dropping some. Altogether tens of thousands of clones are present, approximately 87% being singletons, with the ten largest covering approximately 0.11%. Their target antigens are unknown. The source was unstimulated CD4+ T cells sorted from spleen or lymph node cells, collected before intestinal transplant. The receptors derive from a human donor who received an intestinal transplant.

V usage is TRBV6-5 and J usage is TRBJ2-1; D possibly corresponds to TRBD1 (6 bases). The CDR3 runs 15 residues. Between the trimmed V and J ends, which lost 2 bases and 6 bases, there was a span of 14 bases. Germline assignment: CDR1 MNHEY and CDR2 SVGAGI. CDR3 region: CASSYELGQPNEQFF. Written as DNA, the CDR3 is TGTGCCAGCAGTTACGAACTGGGACAACCCAATGAGCAGTTCTTC.

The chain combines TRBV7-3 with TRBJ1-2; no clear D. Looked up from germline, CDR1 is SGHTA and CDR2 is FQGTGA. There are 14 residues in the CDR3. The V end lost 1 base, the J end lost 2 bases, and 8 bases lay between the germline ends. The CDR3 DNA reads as TGTGCCAGCAGCTTAATTGGTCAGAACTATGGCTACACCTTC. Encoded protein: CASSLIGQNYGYTF.

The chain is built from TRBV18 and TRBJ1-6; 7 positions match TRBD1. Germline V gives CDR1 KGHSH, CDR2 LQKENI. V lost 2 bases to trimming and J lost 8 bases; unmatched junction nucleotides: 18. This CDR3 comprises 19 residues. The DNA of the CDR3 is TGTGCCAGCTCACCATATGGGTCCGCATTGGGGACAGTTTATTCACCCCTCCACTTT. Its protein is CASSPYGSALGTVYSPLHF.

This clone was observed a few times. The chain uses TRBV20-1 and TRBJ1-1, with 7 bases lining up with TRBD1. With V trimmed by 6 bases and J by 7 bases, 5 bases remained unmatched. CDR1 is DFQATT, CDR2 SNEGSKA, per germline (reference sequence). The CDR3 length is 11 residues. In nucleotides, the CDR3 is TGCAGTGCCCAAGGACAGGATGAAGCTTTCTTT. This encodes CSAQGQDEAFF.

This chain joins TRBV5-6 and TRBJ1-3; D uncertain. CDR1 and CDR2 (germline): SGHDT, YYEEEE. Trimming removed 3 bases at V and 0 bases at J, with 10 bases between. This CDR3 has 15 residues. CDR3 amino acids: CASSYLGDSGNTIYF. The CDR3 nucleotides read TGTGCCAGCAGCTATCTCGGGGACTCTGGAAACACCATATATTTT.

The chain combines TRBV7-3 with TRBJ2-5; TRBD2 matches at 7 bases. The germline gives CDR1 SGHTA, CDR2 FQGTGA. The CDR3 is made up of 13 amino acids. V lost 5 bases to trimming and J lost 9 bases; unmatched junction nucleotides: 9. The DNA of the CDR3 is TGTGCCAGCAGCGTAGCGGGCCATCAGGCCCAGTACTTC. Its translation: CASSVAGHQAQYF.

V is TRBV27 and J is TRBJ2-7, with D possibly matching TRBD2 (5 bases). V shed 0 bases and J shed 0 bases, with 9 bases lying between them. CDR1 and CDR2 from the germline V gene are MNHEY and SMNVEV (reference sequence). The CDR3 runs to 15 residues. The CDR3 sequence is CASSLSPGSSYEQYF. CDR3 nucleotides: TGTGCCAGCAGTTTATCCCCGGGAAGCTCCTACGAGCAGTACTTC.

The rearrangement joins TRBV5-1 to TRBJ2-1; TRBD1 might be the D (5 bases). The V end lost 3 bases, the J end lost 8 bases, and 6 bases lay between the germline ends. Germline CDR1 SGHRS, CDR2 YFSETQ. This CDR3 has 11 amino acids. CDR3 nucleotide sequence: TGCGCCAGCAGCTGGGGCGATGAGCAGTTCTTC. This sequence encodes CASSWGDEQFF.

CDR3 bases: TGCGCCAGCAGCTTGGGACTAGCGAAGGAGACCCAGTACTTC. This encodes CASSLGLAKETQYF. The rearrangement joins TRBV5-1 to TRBJ2-5, with 8 bases aligning to TRBD2. The CDR3 sequence is 14 residues long. J lost 5 bases, V lost 0 bases, and 3 bases had no gene match. Germline V gene lookup returns CDR1 SGHRS and CDR2 YFSETQ.

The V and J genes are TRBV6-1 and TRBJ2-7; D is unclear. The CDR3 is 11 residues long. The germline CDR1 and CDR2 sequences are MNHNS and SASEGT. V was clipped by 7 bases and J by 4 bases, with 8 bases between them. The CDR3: CASTNRYEQYF. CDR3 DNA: TGTGCCAGCACTAACCGATACGAGCAGTACTTC.

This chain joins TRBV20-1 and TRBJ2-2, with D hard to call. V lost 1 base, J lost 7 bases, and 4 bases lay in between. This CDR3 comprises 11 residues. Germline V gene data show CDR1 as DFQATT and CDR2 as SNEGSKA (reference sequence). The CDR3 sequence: CSARGVGELFF. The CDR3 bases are TGCAGTGCTAGAGGAGTCGGGGAGCTGTTTTTT.

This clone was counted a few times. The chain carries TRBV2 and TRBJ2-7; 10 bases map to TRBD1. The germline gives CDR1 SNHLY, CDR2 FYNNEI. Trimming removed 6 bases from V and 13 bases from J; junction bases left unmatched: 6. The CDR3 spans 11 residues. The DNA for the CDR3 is TGTGCCAGCAGCCCCGACAGGGGGCCTTACTTC. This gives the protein CASSPDRGPYF.

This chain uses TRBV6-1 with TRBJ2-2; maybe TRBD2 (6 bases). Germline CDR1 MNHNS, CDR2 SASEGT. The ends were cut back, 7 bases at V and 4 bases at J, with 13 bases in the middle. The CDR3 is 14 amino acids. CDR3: CASKRGGVTGELFF. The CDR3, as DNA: TGTGCCAGCAAGAGGGGCGGGGTCACCGGGGAGCTGTTTTTT.

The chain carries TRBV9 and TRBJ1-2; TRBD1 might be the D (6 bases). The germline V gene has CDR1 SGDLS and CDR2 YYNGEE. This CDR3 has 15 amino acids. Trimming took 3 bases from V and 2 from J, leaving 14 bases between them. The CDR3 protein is CASSASKGGNYGYTF. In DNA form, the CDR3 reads TGTGCCAGCAGCGCTTCTAAGGGGGGGAACTATGGCTACACCTTC.

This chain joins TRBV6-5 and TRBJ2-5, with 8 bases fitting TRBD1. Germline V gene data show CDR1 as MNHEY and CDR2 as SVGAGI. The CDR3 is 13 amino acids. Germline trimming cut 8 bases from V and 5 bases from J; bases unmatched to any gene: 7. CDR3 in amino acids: CASRDRWEETQYF. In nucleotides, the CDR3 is TGTGCCAGCCGGGACAGGTGGGAGGAGACCCAGTACTTC.

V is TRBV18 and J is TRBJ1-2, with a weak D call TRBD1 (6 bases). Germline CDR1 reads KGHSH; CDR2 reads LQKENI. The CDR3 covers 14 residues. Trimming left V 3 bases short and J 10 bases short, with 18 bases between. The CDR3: CASSPYGTYLIYTF. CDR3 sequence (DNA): TGTGCCAGCTCACCCTACGGGACATATCTCATCTACACCTTC.

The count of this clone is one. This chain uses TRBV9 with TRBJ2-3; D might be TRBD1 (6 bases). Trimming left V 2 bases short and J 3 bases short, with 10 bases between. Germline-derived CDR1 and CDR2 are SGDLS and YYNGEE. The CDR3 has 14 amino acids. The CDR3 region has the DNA TGTGCCAGCAGCGTCACTAGGGGGACAGATACGCAGTATTTT. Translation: CASSVTRGTDTQYF.

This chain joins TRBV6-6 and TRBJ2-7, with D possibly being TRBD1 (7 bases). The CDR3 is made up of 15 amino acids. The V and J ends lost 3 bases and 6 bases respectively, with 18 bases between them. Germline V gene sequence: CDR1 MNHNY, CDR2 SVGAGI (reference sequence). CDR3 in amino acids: CASSYQGRQGGEQYF. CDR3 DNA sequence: TGTGCCAGCAGTTATCAGGGAAGACAGGGAGGCGAGCAGTACTTC.

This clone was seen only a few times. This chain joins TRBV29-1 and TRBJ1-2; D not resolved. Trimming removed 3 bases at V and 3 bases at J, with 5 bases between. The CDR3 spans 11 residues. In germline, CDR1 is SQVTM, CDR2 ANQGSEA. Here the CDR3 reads CSVEAYYGYTF. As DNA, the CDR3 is TGCAGCGTTGAGGCCTACTATGGCTACACCTTC.

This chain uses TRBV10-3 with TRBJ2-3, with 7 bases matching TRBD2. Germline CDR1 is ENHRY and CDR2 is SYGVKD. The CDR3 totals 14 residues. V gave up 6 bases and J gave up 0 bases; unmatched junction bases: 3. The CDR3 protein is CAIRGGESTDTQYF. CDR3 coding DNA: TGTGCCATCAGGGGGGGGGAAAGCACAGATACGCAGTATTTT.

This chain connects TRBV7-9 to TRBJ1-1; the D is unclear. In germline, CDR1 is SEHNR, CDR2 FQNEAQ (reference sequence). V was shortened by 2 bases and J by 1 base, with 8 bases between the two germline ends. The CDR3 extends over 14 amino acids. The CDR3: CASSLRGSNTEAFF. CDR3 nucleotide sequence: TGTGCCAGCAGCTTACGGGGTTCGAACACTGAAGCTTTCTTT.

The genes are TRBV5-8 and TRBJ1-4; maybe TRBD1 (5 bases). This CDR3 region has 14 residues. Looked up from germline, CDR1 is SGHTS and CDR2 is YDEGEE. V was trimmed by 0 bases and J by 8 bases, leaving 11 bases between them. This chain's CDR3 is CASSLGRVMEKLFF. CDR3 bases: TGTGCCAGCAGCTTGGGCAGGGTTATGGAAAAACTGTTTTTT.

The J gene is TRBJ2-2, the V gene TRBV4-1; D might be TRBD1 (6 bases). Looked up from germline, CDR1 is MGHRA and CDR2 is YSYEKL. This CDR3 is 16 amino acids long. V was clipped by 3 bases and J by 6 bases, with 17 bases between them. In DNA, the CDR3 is TGCGCCAGCAGCCACCCGGGACAAATGATCCCCGGGGAGCTGTTTTTT. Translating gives CASSHPGQMIPGELFF.

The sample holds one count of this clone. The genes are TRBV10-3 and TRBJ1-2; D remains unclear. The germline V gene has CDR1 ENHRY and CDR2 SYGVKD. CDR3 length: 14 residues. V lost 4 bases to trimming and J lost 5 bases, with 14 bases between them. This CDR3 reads CAISAEQIPYGYTF. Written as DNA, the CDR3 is TGTGCCATCAGTGCCGAACAGATCCCTTATGGCTACACCTTC.

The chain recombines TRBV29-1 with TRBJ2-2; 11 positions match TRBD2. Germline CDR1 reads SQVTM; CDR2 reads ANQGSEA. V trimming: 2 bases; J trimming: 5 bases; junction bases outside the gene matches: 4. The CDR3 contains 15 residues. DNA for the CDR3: TGCAGCGTTGAATTGGGGACTAGCGGAACCGGGGAGCTGTTTTTT. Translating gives CSVELGTSGTGELFF.

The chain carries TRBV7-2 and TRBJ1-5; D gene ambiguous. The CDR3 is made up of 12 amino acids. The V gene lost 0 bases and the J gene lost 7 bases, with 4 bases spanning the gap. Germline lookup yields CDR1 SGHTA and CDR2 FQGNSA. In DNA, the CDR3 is TGTGCCAGCAGCTTAGCCGGGCAGCCCCAGCATTTT. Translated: CASSLAGQPQHF.

CDR3 sequence (DNA): TGCAGCGTCCGCCTCGGGGGGAATCCTAATGAAAAACTGTTTTTT. Protein product: CSVRLGGNPNEKLFF. V usage is TRBV29-1 and J usage is TRBJ1-4, with a weak D call TRBD1 (5 bases). CDR1 SQVTM and CDR2 ANQGSEA come from the germline V gene. V lost 6 bases and J lost 3, with 17 bases in between. The CDR3 consists of 15 residues.

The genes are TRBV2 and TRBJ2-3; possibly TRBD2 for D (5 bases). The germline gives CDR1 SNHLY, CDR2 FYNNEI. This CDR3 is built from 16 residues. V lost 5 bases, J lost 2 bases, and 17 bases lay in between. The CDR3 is CASSYPPGRATDTQYF. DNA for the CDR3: TGTGCCAGCAGTTACCCTCCCGGGCGGGCCACAGATACGCAGTATTTT.